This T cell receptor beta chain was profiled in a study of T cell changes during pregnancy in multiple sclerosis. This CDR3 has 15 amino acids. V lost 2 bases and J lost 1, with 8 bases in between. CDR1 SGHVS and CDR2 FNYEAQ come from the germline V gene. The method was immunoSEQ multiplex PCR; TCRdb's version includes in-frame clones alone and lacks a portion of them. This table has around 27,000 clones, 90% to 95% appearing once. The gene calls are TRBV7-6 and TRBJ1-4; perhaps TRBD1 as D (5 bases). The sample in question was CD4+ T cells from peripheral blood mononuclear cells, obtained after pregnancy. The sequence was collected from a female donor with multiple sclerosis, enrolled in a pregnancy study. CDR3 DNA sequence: TGTGCCAGCAGCTTAACCGGGGGAACTAATGAAAAACTGTTTTTT. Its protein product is CASSLTGGTNEKLFF.